This T cell receptor beta chain was documented in a study of OX40 agonist ivuxolimab in advanced cancers. Looking at the study overall: Each patient was given ivuxolimab into a vein every 2 weeks, at 0.01 to 10 mg/kg.

CDR3 size: 15 residues. CDR1 and CDR2 (germline): ENHRY, SYGVKD. J was trimmed by 0 bases and V by 1 base; bases with no gene match: 1. Assay used: immunoSEQ multiplex PCR; TCRdb lists only in-frame clones, some missing. The table includes some 85,000 clones, about 90% detected once. This receptor was taken from an adult with an advanced solid tumor such as melanoma, head and neck, liver or kidney cancer. Here the sequenced sample was CD4+ or CD8+ T cells sorted from blood, taken in a trial of the OX40 agonist ivuxolimab. V gene TRBV10-3 combines with J gene TRBJ1-1; 8 bases are a match to TRBD1. The DNA for the CDR3 is TGTGCCATCAGTGAGTTGACAGGGGTGAACACTGAAGCTTTCTTT. Residues: CAISELTGVNTEAFF.